This T cell receptor beta chain was captured in a study of cytomegalovirus exposure and HLA in healthy donors (dated by TCRdb to between 2016 and 2019). As for the study more broadly: According to an earlier analysis of 450 to 650 of the donors, 200 million or so T cells yielded 100 million or so unique TCR beta sequences and about 300 Gb of sequence data. An early release that covered 640 HLA-typed donors contained about 300 gigabases of sequencing data and 70 million to 100 million unique TCR sequences. The genetic ancestry cluster associated with self-reported Caucasian donors included over 65% of the roughly 400 genotyped donors. The study aimed to test whether signatures of past pathogen exposure could be identified by cataloging public T cell receptors. The study used immunosequencing to profile the T cell repertoires of approximately 640 subjects and linked those repertoires to cytomegalovirus serostatus. A separate validation cohort of roughly 130 different subjects was used in addition to the approximately 700-subject first cohort. To predict cytomegalovirus infection status, the study combined high-throughput TCR immunosequencing, statistical association of individual TCRs with disease status, and machine learning. To study patterns of TCR occurrence, a later analysis re-analyzed previously published TCR beta repertoires from around 700 donors and added high-resolution HLA genotyping. Rather than using new phenotypic data, the later analysis identified candidate immune exposures from TCR beta sequences and from how often those sequences occurred across donors. To decide whether each TCR beta V gene segment behaved as functional or pseudogenic, an earlier analysis of fewer than 750 of the donors relied on high-throughput TCR beta sequencing. Donor age, sex, ethnicity and CMV serostatus were compiled alongside the repertoire data. In a later genetic analysis, genome-wide SNP genotypes for about three fifths of the roughly 670 donors were used, and that subset was treated as a discovery cohort. Every discovery cohort repertoire had been produced on one sequencing platform. Class I and class II HLA loci were covered by the typing at four-digit resolution. The number of donors typed differed by locus, with about 629-640 for A, B, C, DRB1 and DQB1, roughly 520 for DQA1, 600 to 610 for DPA1, and over 400 for DPB1. A handful of DR-DQ haplotypes were handled as single units for association and clustering because linkage in the cohort was strong. Across 300 to 500 genotyped donors of the cohort, an average of roughly 200,000 unique TCR beta nucleotide sequences per donor were sequenced, and roughly 20% of those sequences were non-productive. Study-wide conclusions, independent of this receptor: Broadly in line with IMGT annotations, most TCR beta V segments showed up in productive rearrangements about 87% or about 30% of the time in an earlier analysis of a few hundred of the donors. In a later analysis, HLA-associated TCR beta chains showed more clonal expansion and lower generation probabilities than non-associated chains that were equally common. When HLA alleles, especially DR and DQ, strongly co-occurred, attributing TCR associations to individual alleles was difficult. Roughly uniform sequencing depth across donors was assumed in presence/absence analyses, although this assumption may not hold. A further reported finding was that TCR beta sequences accurately predicted the HLA-A and HLA-B alleles for most subjects in the first cohort. In a later genetic analysis, fewer N-insertions in productive TCRs were reported among donors in an Asian-associated ancestry cluster than the approximately 710-donor mean. The earlier analysis of nearly 600 of the donors excluded seventeen rarely observed V segments, including chromosome 9 orphons, because counts were too low. CMV serostatus was the only immune exposure information available for the cohort. Because the 87-base-pair reads could not distinguish some IMGT-functional V segments, including TRBV6-2 and TRBV6-3, those segments were excluded. A group of highly shared sequence variants was considered likely to be a technical artifact of the sequencing pipeline. Across donors, most TCR sequences were observed very rarely, whereas some public TCRs were present in many individuals. A later analysis found that TCR association rates varied across HLA loci, with DRB1 alleles showing the most associated TCRs and HLA-C alleles the fewest. Correlated functional status among segregating V segments might reflect linkage disequilibrium, but an unknown experimental factor could not be ruled out. The study listed around 160 TCR beta chains as associated with cytomegalovirus. Because HLA typing was unavailable for some donors at each locus, only the typed subset was used in association tests. The authors suggested that the approach could potentially be extended to other disease states and immunological phenotypes. In vitro tests confirmed that three of the cytomegalovirus-associated TCR beta chains recognize cytomegalovirus antigens. V-gene and J-gene trimming of TCR beta chains was associated with a missense DCLRE1C variant in a later genetic analysis, and the association was replicated in an independent cohort. Specific HLA alleles were associated with 15,000 to 20,000 TCR beta sequences at a false discovery rate of 0.05 in a later analysis. A later analysis reported that several top co-occurrence clusters appeared linked to parvovirus B19, influenza, CMV and Epstein-Barr virus. According to a later analysis, most CMV-associated TCR beta chains appeared to be HLA-restricted, and the HLA associations seemed to be driven largely by CMV exposure. The classifier was reported to diagnose cytomegalovirus status with high specificity and sensitivity in both the original cohort and the validation cohort. This cohort had only TCR beta chains sequenced, and the lack of alpha or paired-chain data limited which features could be detected.

From the cysteine up to the phenylalanine, the CDR3 has a length of 14 residues. Here the CDR3 DNA is all that survives: 42 bases in frame from base 1. At the junction V is shortened by 3 bases and J by 1 base, with 7 bases in between. CDR1 and CDR2 are read off the germline V gene (reference sequence) as LNHDA and SQIVND. Concerning this clone: The antigen it recognizes is unknown. No base quality information exists; no much larger clone differs at one position. The same CDR3 can be traced to other DNA sequences in this sample.

The method was the immunoSEQ multiplex PCR assay. The multiplex PCR relied on a mix of 60 forward primers for TCR Vbeta segments and 13 reverse primers for TCR Jbeta segments. Amplification of the CDR3 region of rearranged TCR beta genes was performed with a multiplex PCR assay on genomic DNA. On the Illumina HiSeq System, the amplified TCR beta libraries were sequenced as 87-base-pair reads. The paper's data handling went like this. Across the 666 repertoires, a later analysis counted some 81 million unique TCR beta chains, about 10 million of which were shared by at least two donors. Raw reads were error-corrected and collapsed into unique sequences with a nearest-neighbor algorithm that merged closely related sequences to remove PCR and sequencing errors. Alignment of CDR3 sequences to IMGT reference sequences was used to assign V, D and J gene segments. For a sequence to be retained, at least a six-nucleotide match to both a V gene segment and a J gene segment was required. Rearrangements were called productive when the CDR3 lacked stop codons and stayed in frame with V and J; all others were non-productive. Following IMGT convention, CDR3 was defined as the stretch from the second conserved V-encoded cysteine to the conserved J-encoded phenylalanine. Sequences without an unambiguous match to a single V gene segment were excluded from the earlier analysis of 450 to 650 of the donors. In an earlier analysis of more than 500 of the donors, a V segment was called functional when productive rearrangements were above 56.7%, and segregating when the standard deviation between donors exceeded 5%. A statistical classification framework was built for diagnosing cytomegalovirus status from the catalog of TCR beta chain sequences. V and J gene assignment, in a later analysis, came from comparing TCR nucleotide sequences with IMGT/GENE-DB human TR gene sequences. Using the TCRdist pipeline, a later analysis assigned CDR3 sequences along with most-parsimonious VDJ recombination scenarios. In a later analysis, each TCR beta chain was defined by its CDR3 amino acid sequence together with its V-gene family, and reads without a unique V-gene family were excluded. As a way to deal with suspected cross-contamination and a sequencing artifact, a later analysis dropped approximately 570 nucleotide sequences that were highly shared and had low generation probability. In a later analysis, a clonal expansion index was calculated for each public chain from normalized within-repertoire ranks of inferred template counts. In a later analysis, generation probabilities were computed using a VDJ recombination model fitted to out-of-frame rearrangements, and the results were checked against IGoR. In a later analysis, TCR-TCR, TCR-HLA and TCR-CMV co-occurrence was scored with hypergeometric tests, and a repertoire-size bias correction was applied to TCR pairs. To estimate false discovery rates, a later analysis permuted the HLA or CMV assignments 20 times. In a later analysis, co-occurring TCRs were grouped using DBSCAN, with TCRdist sequence similarity added in when clustering inside HLA-allele-positive subsets. Co-occurrence clustering excluded repertoires with fewer than 30,000 or more than 120,000 public chains, plus five with anomalous nucleotide sharing. In TCRdb, the immuneACCESS table is reduced to in-frame sequences with V and J assigned. These tables do not hold every clone; where another copy was compared, an unresolved V gene accounts for under half, and the others remain unexplained. That table furnishes V, J and clone size, whereas the DNA furnished D and trimming. Within this sample are 150,000 to 200,000 clones, with roughly 80% of them counted one time only. Around 1.5% of the sample is held by the ten biggest clonotypes.

In total, 630 or so healthy bone marrow donors made up the cohort. All cohort members were sampled while nominally healthy, although unrecorded immune exposures were likely present. The donor tested CMV seronegative, placing the donor among the approximately 360 seronegative members of the cohort. Every donor gave a peripheral blood sample, and the peripheral blood mononuclear cells from that sample were used for TCR beta sequencing. Genomic DNA was extracted from the blood cell samples with the Qiagen DNeasy Blood Extraction Kit. Sequencing input: PBMCs. This receptor was identified in a woman in her thirties in good health and CMV-seronegative. Here the chain combines TRBV19 and TRBJ1-5, with the D segment identity uncertain. CDR3 protein: CASSITGSNQPQHF. The DNA sequence reads TGTGCCAGTAGTATCACGGGGAGCAATCAGCCCCAGCATTTT.